This passage covers 8 T cell receptor beta chains from one sample sequenced in a study of T-cell reconstitution after alpha-beta-depleted transplantation in children. The TCRbeta library was prepared with unique molecular identifiers. TCRdb analysed the PCR reads with MiXCR anew, one entry per CDR3 protein. Of 450,000 to 500,000 distinct CDR3 sequences in the sample, around 12% are singletons; the top ten hold 4.5% to 6%. This material consisted of PBMCs from the stem cell graft donor, taken from the stem cell graft. These receptors were obtained from a human donor who donated a stem cell graft to a child with combined immunodeficiency.

This clonotype was counted ten times or more. This chain uses TRBV20-1 with TRBJ2-7; either TRBD1 or TRBD2 may fit D (6 bases each). V lost 7 bases to trimming and J lost 3 bases, with 13 bases between them. Germline V gene sequence: CDR1 DFQATT, CDR2 SNEGSKA (reference sequence). The CDR3 runs 12 residues. The CDR3 nucleotides are TGCAGTGTTGAAGGGGGACTCTACGAGCAGTACTTC. Its translation is CSVEGGLYEQYF.

This clonotype has a handful of counts. This chain links TRBV20-1 with TRBJ2-7, with D possibly being TRBD2 (5 bases). The CDR3 is made up of 16 amino acids. Germline-derived CDR1 and CDR2 are DFQATT and SNEGSKA (reference sequence). Trimming shortened V by 5 bases and J by 6 bases, and 26 bases separated the two germline ends. The DNA of the CDR3 is TGCAGTGCTCTAGGTTCATTGGGCGGGCCCGCGGCCGAGCAGTACTTC. It yields the protein CSALGSLGGPAAEQYF.

The chain is built from TRBV12-3 or TRBV12-4 and TRBJ2-3; a possible D gene is TRBD2 (5 bases). The CDR3 totals 13 residues. Trimming shortened V by 5 bases and J by 6 bases, and 12 bases separated the two germline ends. The CDR3 coding sequence is TGTGCCAGCAGTCCGCGTCCGGGGGATACGCAGTATTTT. As protein: CASSPRPGDTQYF.

The V and J genes are TRBV7-7 and TRBJ2-2; the D gene is possibly TRBD2 (5 bases). Trimming took 4 bases from V and 6 from J, leaving 12 bases between them. CDR1 is SSHAT, CDR2 FNYEAQ, per germline (reference sequence). CDR3 length: 14 amino acids. Written as DNA, the CDR3 is TGTGCCAGCAGCTGGCAAAATAGCGCCGGGGAGCTGTTTTTT. This encodes CASSWQNSAGELFF.

The V call is TRBV6-1, the J call TRBJ1-5; D is unclear. This CDR3 is 13 amino acids long. Between the trimmed V and J ends, which lost 5 bases and 10 bases, there was a span of 15 bases. The germline V gene encodes CDR1 MNHNS and CDR2 SASEGT. CDR3 in amino acids: CASSPGPRKPQHF. The CDR3 nucleotides read TGTGCCAGCAGTCCCGGGCCCAGGAAACCCCAGCATTTT.

The chain uses TRBV29-1 and TRBJ2-7; maybe TRBD1 (5 bases). There are 12 residues in the CDR3. V was shortened by 4 bases and J by 2 bases, with 9 bases between the two germline ends. Germline loops: CDR1 SQVTM, CDR2 ANQGSEA. The CDR3 coding sequence is TGCAGCGTTGCGGAAGGGGCCTACGAGCAGTACTTC. It encodes CSVAEGAYEQYF.

The J gene is TRBJ2-2, the V gene TRBV5-1, with 7 bases fitting TRBD1. Germline V CDR1 and CDR2: SGHRS, YFSETQ. The CDR3 is made up of 17 amino acids. V dropped 0 bases and J dropped 0; count of bases not matched to a gene: 5. DNA for the CDR3: TGCGCCAGCAGCTTGGCAGGGGGACGAGCGAACACCGGGGAGCTGTTTTTT. Its protein product is CASSLAGGRANTGELFF.

This clonotype was counted only a few times. V usage is TRBV10-2 and J usage is TRBJ2-7, with D uncertain. Germline values: CDR1 WSHSY, CDR2 SAAADI. This CDR3 comprises 13 residues. Trimming left V 7 bases short and J 3 bases short, with 13 bases between. As DNA, the CDR3 is TGCGCCAGCAAGACGGGTAGGCGCTACGAGCAGTACTTC. Protein sequence: CASKTGRRYEQYF.